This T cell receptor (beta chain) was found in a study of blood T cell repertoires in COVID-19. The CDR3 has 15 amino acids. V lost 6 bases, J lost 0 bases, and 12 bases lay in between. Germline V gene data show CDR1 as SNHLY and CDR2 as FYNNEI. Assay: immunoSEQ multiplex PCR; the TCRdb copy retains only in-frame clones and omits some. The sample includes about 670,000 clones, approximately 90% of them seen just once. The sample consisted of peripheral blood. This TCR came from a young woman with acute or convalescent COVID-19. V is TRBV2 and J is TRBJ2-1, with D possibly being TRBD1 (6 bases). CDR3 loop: CASRARDNSYNEQFF. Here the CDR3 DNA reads TGTGCCAGCAGGGCCCGGGACAACTCCTACAATGAGCAGTTCTTC.